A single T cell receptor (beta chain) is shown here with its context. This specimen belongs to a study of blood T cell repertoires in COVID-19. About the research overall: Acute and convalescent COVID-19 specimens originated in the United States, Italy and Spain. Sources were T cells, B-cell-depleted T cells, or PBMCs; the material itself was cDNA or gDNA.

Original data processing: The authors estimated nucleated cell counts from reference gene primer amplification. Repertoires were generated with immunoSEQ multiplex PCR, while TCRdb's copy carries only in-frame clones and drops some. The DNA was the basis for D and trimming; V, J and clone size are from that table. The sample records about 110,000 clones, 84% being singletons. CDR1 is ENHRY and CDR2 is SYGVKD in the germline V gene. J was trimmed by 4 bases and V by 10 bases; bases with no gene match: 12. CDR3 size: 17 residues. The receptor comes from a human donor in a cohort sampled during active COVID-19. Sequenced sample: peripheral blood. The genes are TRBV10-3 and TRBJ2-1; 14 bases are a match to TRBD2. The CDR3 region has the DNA TGTGCCACCCGTTTGACTAGCGGGAGGGGGACTTACAATGAGCAGTTCTTC. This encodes CATRLTSGRGTYNEQFF.